The 2 T cell receptor beta chains below come from one sample, sequenced in a study of human T cells and chemical hapten exposure. The total RNA was obtained from whole blood that was not fractionated. TCRdb used MiXCR to reprocess the 5' RACE reads, holding one entry per CDR3 protein. The sample shows 120,000 to 150,000 distinct CDR3 sequences, 4.1% of them seen only once. These receptors were collected from a female donor in good health.

In its sample, this clonotype was seen many times. The chain combines TRBV28 with TRBJ2-7; 10 bases agree with TRBD1. CDR1 MDHEN and CDR2 SYDVKM come from the germline V gene. This CDR3 spans 16 amino acids. V lost 4 bases, J lost 2 bases, and 8 bases stayed unmatched. This CDR3 is CASSSPRDRGPYEQYF. For the CDR3, the DNA is TGTGCCAGCAGTTCCCCTCGGGACAGGGGCCCCTACGAGCAGTACTTC.

Of note for this clonotype: One end of the junction varies from germline; a read error may be responsible. This chain links TRBV2 with TRBJ1-1; the match to TRBD1 covers 7 bases. The length of the CDR3 is 17 residues. CDR1 is SNHLY, CDR2 FYNNEI, per germline. In nucleotides, the CDR3 is TGTGCCAGCAGATCGGCCACAGGGGCGCTCACGAACCCTGAAGCTTTCTTT. This translates into CASRSATGALTNPEAFF.